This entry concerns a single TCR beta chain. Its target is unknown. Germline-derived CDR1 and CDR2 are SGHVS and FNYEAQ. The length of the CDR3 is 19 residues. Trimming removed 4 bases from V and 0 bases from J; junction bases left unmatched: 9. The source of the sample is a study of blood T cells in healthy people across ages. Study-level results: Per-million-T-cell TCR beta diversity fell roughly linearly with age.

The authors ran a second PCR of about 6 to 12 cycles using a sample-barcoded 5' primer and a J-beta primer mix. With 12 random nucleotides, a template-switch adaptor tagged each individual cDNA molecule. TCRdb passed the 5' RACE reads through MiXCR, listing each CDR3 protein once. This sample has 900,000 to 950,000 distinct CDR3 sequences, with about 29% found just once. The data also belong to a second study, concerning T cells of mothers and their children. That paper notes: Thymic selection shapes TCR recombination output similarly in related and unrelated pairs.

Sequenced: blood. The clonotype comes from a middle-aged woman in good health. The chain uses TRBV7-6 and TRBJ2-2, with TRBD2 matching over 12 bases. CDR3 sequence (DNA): TGTGCCAGCAGCTCCATCGGACTAGCGGGGCTTTCGAACACCGGGGAGCTGTTTTTT. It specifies CASSSIGLAGLSNTGELFF.